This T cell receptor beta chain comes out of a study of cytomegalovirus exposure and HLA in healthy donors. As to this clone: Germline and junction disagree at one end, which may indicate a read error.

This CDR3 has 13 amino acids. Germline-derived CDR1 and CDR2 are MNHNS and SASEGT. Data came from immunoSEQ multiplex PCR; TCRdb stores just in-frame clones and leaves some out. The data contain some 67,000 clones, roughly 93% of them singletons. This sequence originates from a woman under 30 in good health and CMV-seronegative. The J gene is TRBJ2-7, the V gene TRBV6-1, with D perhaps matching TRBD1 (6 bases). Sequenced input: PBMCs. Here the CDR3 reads CASSEKEQGSMRF. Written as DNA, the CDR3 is TGTGCCAGCAGTGAGAAGGAACAGGGTAGCATGCGCTTC.